The next 26 T cell receptor beta chains were all read from a single sample in a study of hypomethylating agent response in myelodysplastic syndrome. The method was immunoSEQ multiplex PCR; TCRdb's version includes in-frame clones alone and lacks a portion of them. The sample includes 4,700 or so clones, about 81% of them seen just once. Sequences were derived from bone marrow, sampled before or after starting hypomethylating agent treatment for myelodysplastic syndrome (not recorded which). These receptors were taken from a human donor with myelodysplastic syndrome.

J is TRBJ1-3 and V is TRBV11-1; D unresolved. V lost 3 bases and J 0 bases, leaving 6 bases between the germline ends. This CDR3 contains 14 residues. The V gene's germline CDR1 is SGHAT and CDR2 FQDESV (reference sequence). Here the CDR3 reads CASSFENSGNTIYF. In DNA form, the CDR3 reads TGTGCCAGCAGCTTCGAGAACTCTGGAAACACCATATATTTT.

This clone was picked up one time. The chain couples TRBV19 to TRBJ1-6; possibly TRBD1 for D (5 bases). Trimming took 7 bases from V and 9 from J, leaving 22 bases between them. CDR3 size: 16 residues. CDR1 is LNHDA, CDR2 SQIVND, per germline (reference sequence). CDR3 sequence: CASTLTGGDRGSPLHF. The CDR3 DNA is TGTGCCAGTACCCTTACCGGCGGGGACCGGGGTTCACCCCTCCACTTT.

The CDR3 reads CASTVMQGLQETQYF. For the CDR3, the DNA is TGTGCCAGCACCGTTATGCAGGGGCTCCAAGAGACCCAGTACTTC. The chain is built from TRBV6-5 and TRBJ2-5; D might be TRBD1 (6 bases). The germline V and J ends were trimmed by 7 bases and 1 base, with 16 bases remaining between them. The CDR3 sequence is 15 residues long. Germline loops: CDR1 MNHEY, CDR2 SVGAGI.

The chain is built from TRBV18 and TRBJ2-7, with a tentative D call TRBD1 (6 bases). Trimming left V 3 bases short and J 3 bases short, with 9 bases between. The CDR3 runs to 13 residues. Germline-derived CDR1 and CDR2 are KGHSH and LQKENI. CDR3 coding DNA: TGTGCCAGCTCACCTCAACAGGGCTACGAGCAGTACTTC. The encoded protein is CASSPQQGYEQYF.

The chain recombines TRBV7-2 with TRBJ2-1, with D hard to call. Germline CDR1 is SGHTA and CDR2 is FQGNSA. The CDR3 has 13 amino acids. Trimming took off 2 bases at V and 5 bases at J, with 7 bases between the two ends. CDR3: CASSLQPNNEQFF. Written as DNA, the CDR3 is TGTGCCAGCAGCTTACAACCAAACAATGAGCAGTTCTTC.

The chain employs TRBV9 and TRBJ1-4, with D hard to call. CDR1 and CDR2 from the germline V gene are SGDLS and YYNGEE. CDR3 length: 16 residues. V was clipped by 4 bases and J by 0 bases, with 13 bases between them. The CDR3 region is CASSTHDGATNEKLFF. As DNA, the CDR3 is TGTGCCAGCAGCACCCACGACGGTGCAACTAATGAAAAACTGTTTTTT.

This chain joins TRBV6-6 and TRBJ2-7; tentative D call: TRBD2 (6 bases). V was clipped by 0 bases and J by 7 bases, with 7 bases between them. Germline assignment: CDR1 MNHNY and CDR2 SVGAGI (reference sequence). The CDR3 extends over 12 amino acids. The CDR3 nucleotides read TGTGCCAGCAGTTACTCCGCGGGGGAGCAGTACTTC. Amino acid sequence: CASSYSAGEQYF.

The rearrangement joins TRBV27 to TRBJ2-5; TRBD2 matches at 10 bases. CDR1 is MNHEY and CDR2 is SMNVEV in the germline V gene (reference sequence). With V trimmed by 7 bases and J by 5 bases, 7 bases remained unmatched. The CDR3 totals 14 residues. The CDR3 DNA sequence: TGTGCCAGCAAAGGACTAGCGGATATCGAGACCCAGTACTTC. The encoded protein is CASKGLADIETQYF.

The chain employs TRBV10-3 and TRBJ2-2; D ambiguous. The germline V gene has CDR1 ENHRY and CDR2 SYGVKD. CDR3 length equals 17 residues. V lost 3 bases, J lost 5 bases, and 19 bases lay in between. The DNA for the CDR3 is TGTGCCATCAGTGACCCGGGCCAATATTTAGGGACCGGGGAGCTGTTTTTT. Translation gives CAISDPGQYLGTGELFF.

This clone was picked up a small number of times. This chain uses TRBV11-2 with TRBJ2-3; TRBD2 is a possible D gene (6 bases). Germline-derived CDR1 and CDR2 are SGHAT and FQNNGV. The CDR3 runs to 16 residues. V lost 4 bases to trimming and J lost 2 bases, with 16 bases between them. Here the CDR3 DNA reads TGTGCCAGCAGCTCGGACTATCCCCACTACACAGATACGCAGTATTTT. Its protein is CASSSDYPHYTDTQYF.

This chain links TRBV5-1 with TRBJ1-3, with a weak D call TRBD1 (5 bases). Trimming left V 4 bases short and J 0 bases short, with 11 bases between. The germline V gene encodes CDR1 SGHRS and CDR2 YFSETQ. This CDR3 region has 15 residues. The CDR3 DNA reads as TGCGCCAGCAGCATAGGGACTGTCTCTGGAAACACCATATATTTT. This sequence encodes CASSIGTVSGNTIYF.

This sequence joins TRBV6-5 and TRBJ2-5; D gene uncertain. Per germline, CDR1 MNHEY and CDR2 SVGAGI. The V gene lost 0 bases and the J gene lost 8 bases, with 10 bases spanning the gap. The CDR3 is made up of 13 amino acids. In nucleotides, the CDR3 is TGTGCCAGCAGTTACTCGGTCTCTAACACCCAGTACTTC. Amino acids: CASSYSVSNTQYF.

The chain has TRBV15 and TRBJ1-2; 10 bases fit TRBD1. V shed 3 bases and J 0 bases; nucleotides not matched to a gene: 10. This CDR3 has 18 residues. Germline V gene lookup returns CDR1 LNHNV and CDR2 YYDKDF (reference sequence). In DNA form, the CDR3 reads TGTGCCACCAGCAGGCCTCGGGACAGGGGAAAGGCTAACTATGGCTACACCTTC. Its translation: CATSRPRDRGKANYGYTF.

This rearrangement joins TRBV7-9 to TRBJ1-5, with TRBD1 matching 8 bases. CDR3 length: 14 amino acids. V lost 5 bases to trimming and J lost 4 bases; unmatched junction nucleotides: 4. Per germline, CDR1 SEHNR and CDR2 FQNEAQ (reference sequence). This CDR3 reads CASSRGQENQPQHF. The CDR3 bases are TGTGCCAGCAGCCGGGGACAGGAAAATCAGCCCCAGCATTTT. Full variable domain (missing parts from reference TRBV7-9 and TRBJ1-5): DTGVSQNPRHKITKRGQNVTFRCDPISEHNRLYWYRQTLGQGPEFLTYFQNEAQLEKSRLLSDRFSAERPKGSFSTLEIQRTEQGDSAMYLCASSRGQENQPQHFGDGTRLSIL.

This clone has just a few counts. The rearrangement uses TRBV27 and TRBJ1-6, with D maybe TRBD1 (6 bases). There are 12 residues in the CDR3. CDR1 is MNHEY, CDR2 SMNVEV, per germline (reference sequence). Trimming removed 6 bases at V and 10 bases at J, with 10 bases between. The CDR3 sequence: CASREGGSPLHF. The CDR3 DNA sequence: TGTGCCAGCAGAGAAGGGGGATCACCCCTCCACTTT.

The chain employs TRBV5-1 and TRBJ2-1; TRBD2 aligns across 8 bases. The V gene end was trimmed by 0 bases and the J gene end by 1 base; junction bases not matched to a gene: 3. The CDR3 extends over 16 amino acids. The germline V gene encodes CDR1 SGHRS and CDR2 YFSETQ. CDR3 nucleotide sequence: TGCGCCAGCAGCTTGGGAGGCGGGGGGTCCTACAATGAGCAGTTCTTC. Translating it yields CASSLGGGGSYNEQFF.

The chain carries TRBV2 and TRBJ1-1, with no clear D. Germline V CDR1 and CDR2: SNHLY, FYNNEI. Trimming stripped 6 bases from V and 0 bases from J, with 14 bases between. The CDR3 sequence is 15 residues long. The CDR3 here is CASRWREQLNTEAFF. CDR3 in DNA: TGTGCCAGCAGATGGCGGGAACAACTGAACACTGAAGCTTTCTTT.

The V and J genes are TRBV6-5 and TRBJ2-3; D call uncertain. V lost 5 bases to trimming and J lost 0 bases, with 6 bases between them. Germline CDR1 and CDR2: MNHEY and SVGAGI. This CDR3 comprises 13 residues. In DNA form, the CDR3 reads TGTGCCAGCAGTAAAAGAAGCACAGATACGCAGTATTTT. Amino acid sequence: CASSKRSTDTQYF.

This chain links TRBV5-4 with TRBJ2-2; D is unresolved. The CDR3 has 15 residues. Trimming took off 3 bases at V and 2 bases at J, with 11 bases between the two ends. Germline V gene data show CDR1 as SGHNT and CDR2 as YYREEE (reference sequence). In DNA form, the CDR3 reads TGTGCCAGCAGCTCGGGTCGTACCAACACCGGGGAGCTGTTTTTT. Protein sequence: CASSSGRTNTGELFF.

The genes are TRBV11-2 and TRBJ1-1; D ambiguous. The CDR3 runs 12 residues. Germline CDR1 and CDR2: SGHAT and FQNNGV. Between the trimmed V and J ends, which lost 3 bases and 5 bases, there was a span of 7 bases. The CDR3 nucleotides read TGTGCCAGCAGCTTCTCGCGGACTGAAGCTTTCTTT. Its protein is CASSFSRTEAFF.

The chain joins TRBV5-6 to TRBJ2-4; tentative D call: TRBD2 (5 bases). The CDR3 length is 15 residues. Germline CDR1 reads SGHDT; CDR2 reads YYEEEE. V lost 4 bases, J lost 1 base, and 12 bases lay in between. The CDR3 sequence: CASSAPRVAKNIQYF. CDR3 DNA sequence: TGTGCCAGCAGCGCACCGCGGGTCGCCAAAAACATTCAGTACTTC.

In its sample, this clone was seen a few times. This rearrangement joins TRBV6-5 to TRBJ2-2; 8 nucleotides align to TRBD1. The length of the CDR3 is 16 residues. Germline CDR1 and CDR2: MNHEY and SVGAGI. V lost 2 bases and J lost 2; bases outside the gene matches: 4. CDR3 DNA sequence: TGTGCCAGCAGTTACCGGGACAGGATTAACACCGGGGAGCTGTTTTTT. It translates to CASSYRDRINTGELFF.

The chain joins TRBV18 to TRBJ2-3, with a possible D match to TRBD1 (5 bases). V was shortened by 5 bases and J by 5 bases, with 8 bases between the two germline ends. The length of the CDR3 is 12 residues. CDR1 and CDR2 (germline): KGHSH, LQKENI. Here the CDR3 reads CASSTGQDTQYF. DNA for the CDR3: TGTGCCAGCTCAACAGGTCAAGATACGCAGTATTTT.

The chain joins TRBV6-5 to TRBJ1-2; D might be TRBD1 (5 bases). This CDR3 region has 15 residues. With 0 bases removed from V and 3 bases from J, the gap between germline ends came to 11 bases. Germline-derived CDR1 and CDR2 are MNHEY and SVGAGI. Here the CDR3 DNA reads TGTGCCAGCAGTTACTCGACAGTGACGGACTATGGCTACACCTTC. Protein product: CASSYSTVTDYGYTF.

The chain employs TRBV5-1 and TRBJ2-7, with 8 bases that match TRBD1. The trim removed 7 bases at V and 0 bases at J, leaving 3 bases unmatched. Per the germline V gene, CDR1 is SGHRS and CDR2 is YFSETQ. The CDR3 has 13 residues. The DNA of the CDR3 is TGCGCCAGCCGGACAGGGCACTCCTACGAGCAGTACTTC. Encoded protein: CASRTGHSYEQYF.

This chain joins TRBV7-9 and TRBJ2-1; maybe TRBD1 (5 bases). CDR3 size: 14 residues. Trimming left V 2 bases short and J 7 bases short, with 12 bases between. Germline values: CDR1 SEHNR, CDR2 FQNEAQ (reference sequence). CDR3 nucleotides: TGTGCCAGCAGCTTAAATGTAGGGGTGAATGAGCAGTTCTTC. It is translated as CASSLNVGVNEQFF.